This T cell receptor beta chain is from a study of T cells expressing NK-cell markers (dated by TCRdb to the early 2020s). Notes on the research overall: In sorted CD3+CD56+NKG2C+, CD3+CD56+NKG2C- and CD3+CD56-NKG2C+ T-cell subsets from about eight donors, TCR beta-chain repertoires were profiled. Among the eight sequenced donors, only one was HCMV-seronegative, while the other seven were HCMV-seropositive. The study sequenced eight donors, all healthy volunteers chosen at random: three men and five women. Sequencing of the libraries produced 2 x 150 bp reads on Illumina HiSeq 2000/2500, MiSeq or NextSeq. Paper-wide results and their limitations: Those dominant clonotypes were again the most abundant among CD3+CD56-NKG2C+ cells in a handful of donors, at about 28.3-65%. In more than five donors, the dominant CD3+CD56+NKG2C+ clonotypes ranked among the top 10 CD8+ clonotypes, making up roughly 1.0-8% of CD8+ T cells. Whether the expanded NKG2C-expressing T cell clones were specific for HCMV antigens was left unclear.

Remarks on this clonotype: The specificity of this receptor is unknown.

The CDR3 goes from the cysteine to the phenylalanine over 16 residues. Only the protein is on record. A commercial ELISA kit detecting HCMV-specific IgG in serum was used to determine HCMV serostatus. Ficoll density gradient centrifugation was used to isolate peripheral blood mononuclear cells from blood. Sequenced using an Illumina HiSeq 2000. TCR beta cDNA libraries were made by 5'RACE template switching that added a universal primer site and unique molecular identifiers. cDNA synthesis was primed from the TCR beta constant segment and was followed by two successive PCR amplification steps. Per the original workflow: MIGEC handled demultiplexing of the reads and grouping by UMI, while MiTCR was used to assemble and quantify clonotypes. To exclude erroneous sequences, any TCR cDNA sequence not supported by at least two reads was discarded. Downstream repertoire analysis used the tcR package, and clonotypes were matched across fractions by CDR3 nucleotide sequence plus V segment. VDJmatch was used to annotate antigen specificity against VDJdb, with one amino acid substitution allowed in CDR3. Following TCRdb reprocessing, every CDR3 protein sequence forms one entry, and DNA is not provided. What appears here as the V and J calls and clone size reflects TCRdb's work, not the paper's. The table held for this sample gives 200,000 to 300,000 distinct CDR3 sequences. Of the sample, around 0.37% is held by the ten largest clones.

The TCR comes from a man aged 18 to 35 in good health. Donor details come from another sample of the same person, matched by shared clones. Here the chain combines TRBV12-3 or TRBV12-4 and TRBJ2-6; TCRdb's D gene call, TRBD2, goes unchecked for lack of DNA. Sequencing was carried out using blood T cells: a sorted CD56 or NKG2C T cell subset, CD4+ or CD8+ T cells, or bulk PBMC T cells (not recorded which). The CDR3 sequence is CASSLRGGPGANVLTF.